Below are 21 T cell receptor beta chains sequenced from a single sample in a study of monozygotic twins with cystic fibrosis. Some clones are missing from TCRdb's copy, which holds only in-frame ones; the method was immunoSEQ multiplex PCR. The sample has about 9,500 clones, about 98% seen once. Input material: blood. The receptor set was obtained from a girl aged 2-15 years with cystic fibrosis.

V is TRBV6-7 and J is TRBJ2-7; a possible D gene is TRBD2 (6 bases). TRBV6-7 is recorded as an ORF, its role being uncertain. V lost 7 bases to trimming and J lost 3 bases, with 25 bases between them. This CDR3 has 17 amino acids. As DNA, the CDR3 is TGTGCCAGCATGCTACCTTTAGGGACTGCCGTATACTACGAGCAGTACTTC. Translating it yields CASMLPLGTAVYYEQYF.

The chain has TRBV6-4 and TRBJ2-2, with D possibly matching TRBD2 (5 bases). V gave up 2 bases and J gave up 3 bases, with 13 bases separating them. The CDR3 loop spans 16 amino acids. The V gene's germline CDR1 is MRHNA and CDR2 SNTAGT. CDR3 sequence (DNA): TGTGCCAGCAGTGACGGTGGTAGCGTCGACACCGGGGAGCTGTTTTTT. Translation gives CASSDGGSVDTGELFF.

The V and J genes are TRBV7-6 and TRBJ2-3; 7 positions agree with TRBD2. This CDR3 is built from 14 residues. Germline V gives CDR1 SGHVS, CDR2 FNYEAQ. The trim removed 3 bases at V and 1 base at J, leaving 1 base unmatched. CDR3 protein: CASSFSGGTDTQYF. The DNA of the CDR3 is TGTGCCAGCAGCTTCAGCGGGGGCACAGATACGCAGTATTTT. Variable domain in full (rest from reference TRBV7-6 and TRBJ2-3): GAGVSQSPRYKVTKRGQDVALRCDPISGHVSLYWYRQALGQGPEFLTYFNYEAQQDKSGLPNDRFSAERPEGSISTLTIQRTEQRDSAMYRCASSFSGGTDTQYFGPGTRLTVL.

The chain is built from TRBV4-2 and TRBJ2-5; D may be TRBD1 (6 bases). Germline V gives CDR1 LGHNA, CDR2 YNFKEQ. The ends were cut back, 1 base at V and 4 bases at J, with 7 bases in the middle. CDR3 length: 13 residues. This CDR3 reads CASSQAGAETQYF. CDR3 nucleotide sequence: TGTGCCAGCAGCCAAGCAGGGGCAGAGACCCAGTACTTC.

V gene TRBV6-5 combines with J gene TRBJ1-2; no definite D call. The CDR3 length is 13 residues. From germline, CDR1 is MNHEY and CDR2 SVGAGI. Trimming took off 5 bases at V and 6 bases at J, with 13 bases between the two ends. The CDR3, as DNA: TGTGCCAGCAGTAAGGGAGGAAAGGATGGCTACACCTTC. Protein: CASSKGGKDGYTF.

The CDR3: CASSLVGSDTQYF. The CDR3 DNA is TGTGCCAGCAGCTTGGTCGGGAGTGATACGCAGTATTTT. The V and J genes are TRBV5-4 and TRBJ2-3; TRBD2 is a possible D gene (6 bases). This CDR3 is built from 13 residues. Germline assignment: CDR1 SGHNT and CDR2 YYREEE (reference sequence). V shed 0 bases and J shed 6 bases, with 8 bases lying between them.

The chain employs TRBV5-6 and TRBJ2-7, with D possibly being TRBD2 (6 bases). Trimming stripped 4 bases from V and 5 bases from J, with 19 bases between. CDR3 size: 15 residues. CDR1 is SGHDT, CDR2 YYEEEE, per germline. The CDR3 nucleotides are TGTGCCAGCAGCCGACTTTTGACTAGTAGGGACGAGCAGTACTTC. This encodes CASSRLLTSRDEQYF.

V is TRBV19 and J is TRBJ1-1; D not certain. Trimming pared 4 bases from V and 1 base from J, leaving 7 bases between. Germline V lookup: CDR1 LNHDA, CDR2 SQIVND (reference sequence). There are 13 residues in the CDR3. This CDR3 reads CASSTGANTEAFF. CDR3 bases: TGTGCCAGTAGTACGGGAGCGAACACTGAAGCTTTCTTT.

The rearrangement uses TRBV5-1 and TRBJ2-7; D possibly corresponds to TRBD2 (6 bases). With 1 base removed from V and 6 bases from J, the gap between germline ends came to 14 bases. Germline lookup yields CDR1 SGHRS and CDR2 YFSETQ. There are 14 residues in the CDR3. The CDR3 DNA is TGCGCCAGCAGCTTGTTGACGGGGGAAACCGAGCAGTACTTC. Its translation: CASSLLTGETEQYF.

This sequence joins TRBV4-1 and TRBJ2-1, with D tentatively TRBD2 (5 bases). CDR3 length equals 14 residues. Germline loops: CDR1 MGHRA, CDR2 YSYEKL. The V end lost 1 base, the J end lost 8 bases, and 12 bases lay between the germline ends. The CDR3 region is CASSQGLAIDEQFF. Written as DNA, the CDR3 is TGCGCCAGCAGCCAAGGTCTAGCTATCGATGAGCAGTTCTTC.

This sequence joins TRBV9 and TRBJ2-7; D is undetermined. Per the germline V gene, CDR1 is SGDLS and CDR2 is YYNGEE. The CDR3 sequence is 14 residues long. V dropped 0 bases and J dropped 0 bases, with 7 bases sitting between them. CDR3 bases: TGTGCCAGCAGCGTAGGCCCCTCCTCCTACGAGCAGTACTTC. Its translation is CASSVGPSSYEQYF.

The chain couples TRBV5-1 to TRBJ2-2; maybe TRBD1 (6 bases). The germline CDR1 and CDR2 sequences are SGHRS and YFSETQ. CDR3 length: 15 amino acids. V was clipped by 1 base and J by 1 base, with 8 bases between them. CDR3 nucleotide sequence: TGCGCCAGCAGCTTGACAGGGATGAACACCGGGGAGCTGTTTTTT. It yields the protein CASSLTGMNTGELFF.

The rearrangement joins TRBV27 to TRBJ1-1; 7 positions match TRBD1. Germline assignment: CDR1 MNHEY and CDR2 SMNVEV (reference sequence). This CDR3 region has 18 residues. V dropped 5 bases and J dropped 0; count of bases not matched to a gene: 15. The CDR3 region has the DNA TGTGCCAGCAGTCCGCTCATTGAGGGGGCAGGTTTGAACACTGAAGCTTTCTTT. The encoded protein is CASSPLIEGAGLNTEAFF.

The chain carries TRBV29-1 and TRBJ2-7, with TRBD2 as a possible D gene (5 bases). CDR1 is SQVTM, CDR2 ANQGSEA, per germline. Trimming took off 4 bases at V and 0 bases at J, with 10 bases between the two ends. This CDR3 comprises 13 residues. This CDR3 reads CSVGPGDSYEQYF. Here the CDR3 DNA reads TGCAGCGTTGGACCCGGGGACTCCTACGAGCAGTACTTC.

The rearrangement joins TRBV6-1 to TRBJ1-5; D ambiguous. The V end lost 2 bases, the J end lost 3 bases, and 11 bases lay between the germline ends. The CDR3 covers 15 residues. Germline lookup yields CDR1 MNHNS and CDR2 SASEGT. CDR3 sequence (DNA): TGTGCCAGCAGTGAAAATAAACACCTCAATCAGCCCCAGCATTTT. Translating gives CASSENKHLNQPQHF.

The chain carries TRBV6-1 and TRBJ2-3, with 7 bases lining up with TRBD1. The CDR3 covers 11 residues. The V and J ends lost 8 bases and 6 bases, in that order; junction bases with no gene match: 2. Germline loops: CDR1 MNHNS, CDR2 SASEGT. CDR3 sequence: CASQDRDTQYF. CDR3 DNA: TGTGCCAGCCAGGACAGGGATACGCAGTATTTT.

The CDR3 sequence is CASSLVEDTYEQYF. CDR3 in DNA: TGTGCCAGCAGTTTAGTGGAGGATACCTACGAGCAGTACTTC. The chain couples TRBV28 to TRBJ2-7, with D tentatively TRBD2 (5 bases). The CDR3 consists of 14 residues. V was trimmed by 2 bases and J by 2 bases, leaving 10 bases between them. The V gene's germline CDR1 is MDHEN and CDR2 SYDVKM.

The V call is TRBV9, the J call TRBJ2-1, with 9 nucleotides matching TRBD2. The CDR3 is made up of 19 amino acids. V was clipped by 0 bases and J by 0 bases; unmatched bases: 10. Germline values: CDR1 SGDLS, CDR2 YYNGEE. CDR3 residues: CASSVGSSGRRGSYNEQFF. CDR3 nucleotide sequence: TGTGCCAGCAGCGTAGGGAGTAGCGGGAGAAGGGGCTCCTACAATGAGCAGTTCTTC.

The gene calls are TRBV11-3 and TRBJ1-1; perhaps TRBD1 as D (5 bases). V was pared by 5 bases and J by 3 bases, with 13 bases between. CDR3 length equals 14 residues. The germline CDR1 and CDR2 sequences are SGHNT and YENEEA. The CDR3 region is CASSRTRWDTEAFF. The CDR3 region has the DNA TGTGCCAGCAGCAGGACAAGGTGGGACACTGAAGCTTTCTTT.

CDR3 nucleotides: TGTGCCAGTAGTCTACTAGCGGGAGGTTACAATGAGCAGTTCTTC. Its protein is CASSLLAGGYNEQFF. The rearrangement uses TRBV19 and TRBJ2-1; TRBD2 agrees at 12 bases. Unmatched junction bases numbered 3, after V lost 5 bases and J lost 4 bases. CDR1 LNHDA and CDR2 SQIVND come from the germline V gene (reference sequence). The CDR3 runs 15 residues.

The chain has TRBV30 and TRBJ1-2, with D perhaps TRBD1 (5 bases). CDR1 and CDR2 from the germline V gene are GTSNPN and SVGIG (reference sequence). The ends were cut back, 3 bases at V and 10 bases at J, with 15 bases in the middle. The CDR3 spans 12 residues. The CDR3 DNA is TGTGCCTGGAGCCTCTCGGGACTCACCTACACCTTC. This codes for CAWSLSGLTYTF.